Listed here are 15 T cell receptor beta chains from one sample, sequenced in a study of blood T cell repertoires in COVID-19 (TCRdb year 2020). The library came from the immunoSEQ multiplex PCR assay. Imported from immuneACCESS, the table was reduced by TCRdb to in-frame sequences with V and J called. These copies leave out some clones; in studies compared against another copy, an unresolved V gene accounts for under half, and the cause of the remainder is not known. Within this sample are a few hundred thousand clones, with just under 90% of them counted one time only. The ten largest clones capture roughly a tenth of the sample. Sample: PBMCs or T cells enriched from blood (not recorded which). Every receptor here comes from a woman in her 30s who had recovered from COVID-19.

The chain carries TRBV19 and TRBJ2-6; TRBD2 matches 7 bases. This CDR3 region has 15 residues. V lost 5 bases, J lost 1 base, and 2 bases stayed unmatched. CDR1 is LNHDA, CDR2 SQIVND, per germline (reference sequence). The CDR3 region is CASSWEGSGANVLTF. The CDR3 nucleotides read TGTGCCAGTAGTTGGGAGGGGTCTGGGGCCAACGTCCTGACTTTC.

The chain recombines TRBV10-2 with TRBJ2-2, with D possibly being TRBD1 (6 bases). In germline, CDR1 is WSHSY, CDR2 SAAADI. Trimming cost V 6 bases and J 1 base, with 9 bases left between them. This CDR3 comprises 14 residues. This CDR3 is CASRTTGNTGELFF. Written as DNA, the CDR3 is TGCGCCAGCAGGACGACAGGGAACACCGGGGAGCTGTTTTTT.

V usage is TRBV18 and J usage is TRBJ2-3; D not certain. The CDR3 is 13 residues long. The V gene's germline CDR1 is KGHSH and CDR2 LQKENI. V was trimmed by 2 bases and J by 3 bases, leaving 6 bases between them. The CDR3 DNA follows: TGTGCCAGCTCACCATCAGGTACAGATACGCAGTATTTT. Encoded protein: CASSPSGTDTQYF.

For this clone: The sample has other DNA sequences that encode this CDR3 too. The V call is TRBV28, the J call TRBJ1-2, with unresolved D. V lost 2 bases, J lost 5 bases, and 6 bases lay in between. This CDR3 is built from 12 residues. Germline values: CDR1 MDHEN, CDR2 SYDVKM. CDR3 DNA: TGTGCCAGCAGTTTACGGTCATATGGCTACACCTTC. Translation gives CASSLRSYGYTF.

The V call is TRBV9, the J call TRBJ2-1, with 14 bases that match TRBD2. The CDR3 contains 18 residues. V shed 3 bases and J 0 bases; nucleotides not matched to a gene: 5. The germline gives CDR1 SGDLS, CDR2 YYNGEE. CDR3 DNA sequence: TGTGCCAGCAGCGCGGGACTAGCGGGAGCCTACTCCTACAATGAGCAGTTCTTC. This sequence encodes CASSAGLAGAYSYNEQFF.

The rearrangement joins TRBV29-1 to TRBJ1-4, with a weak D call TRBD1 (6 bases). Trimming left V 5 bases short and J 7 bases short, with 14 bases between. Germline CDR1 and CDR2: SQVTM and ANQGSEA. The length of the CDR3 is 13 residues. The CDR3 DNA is TGCAGCGTTACCGTAGGGGGTGGTGAAAAACTGTTTTTT. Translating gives CSVTVGGGEKLFF.

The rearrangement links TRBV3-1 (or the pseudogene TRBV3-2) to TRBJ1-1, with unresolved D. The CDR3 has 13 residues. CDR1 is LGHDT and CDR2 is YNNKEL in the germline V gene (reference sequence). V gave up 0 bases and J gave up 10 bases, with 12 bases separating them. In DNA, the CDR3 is TGTGCCAGCAGCCAAGAACTTCGGAGTGTAGCTTTCTTT. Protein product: CASSQELRSVAFF.

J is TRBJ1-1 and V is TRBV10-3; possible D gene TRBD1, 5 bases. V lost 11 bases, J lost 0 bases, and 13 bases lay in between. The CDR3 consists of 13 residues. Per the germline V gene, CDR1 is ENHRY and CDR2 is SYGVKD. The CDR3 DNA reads TGTGCCTCGACCCCAGGGTTGAACACTGAAGCTTTCTTT. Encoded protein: CASTPGLNTEAFF.

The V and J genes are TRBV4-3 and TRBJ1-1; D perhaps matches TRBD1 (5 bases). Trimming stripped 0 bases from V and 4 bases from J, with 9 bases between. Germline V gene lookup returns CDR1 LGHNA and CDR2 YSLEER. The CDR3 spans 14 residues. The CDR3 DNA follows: TGCGCCAGCAGCCAAGAAGGGGTGAGCACTGAAGCTTTCTTT. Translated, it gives CASSQEGVSTEAFF.

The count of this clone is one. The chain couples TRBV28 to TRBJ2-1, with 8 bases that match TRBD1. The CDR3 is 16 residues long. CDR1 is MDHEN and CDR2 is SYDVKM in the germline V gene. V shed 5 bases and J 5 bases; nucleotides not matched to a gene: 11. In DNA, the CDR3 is TGTGCCAGCAGTCTCTTGAGCAGGGGGCGCGACAATGAGCAGTTCTTC. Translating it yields CASSLLSRGRDNEQFF.

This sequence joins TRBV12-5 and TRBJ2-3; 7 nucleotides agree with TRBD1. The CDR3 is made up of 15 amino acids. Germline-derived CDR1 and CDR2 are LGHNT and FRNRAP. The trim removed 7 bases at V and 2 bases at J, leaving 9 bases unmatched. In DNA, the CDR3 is TGTGCTAGTGCCCTGGGACAGTCTACCACAGATACGCAGTATTTT. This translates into CASALGQSTTDTQYF.

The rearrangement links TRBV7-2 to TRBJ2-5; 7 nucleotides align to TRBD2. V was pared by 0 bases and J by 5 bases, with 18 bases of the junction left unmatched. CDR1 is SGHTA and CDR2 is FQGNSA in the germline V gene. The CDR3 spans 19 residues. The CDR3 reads CASSLAFRSPVAGRETQYF. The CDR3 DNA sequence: TGTGCCAGCAGCTTAGCGTTCCGCTCCCCCGTAGCGGGTCGGGAGACCCAGTACTTC.

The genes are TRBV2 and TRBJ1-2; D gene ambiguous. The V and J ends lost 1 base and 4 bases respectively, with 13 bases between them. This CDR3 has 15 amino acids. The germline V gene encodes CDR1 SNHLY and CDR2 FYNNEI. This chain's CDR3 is CASSEGTDWGYGYTF. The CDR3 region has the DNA TGTGCCAGCAGTGAAGGTACGGACTGGGGCTATGGCTACACCTTC.

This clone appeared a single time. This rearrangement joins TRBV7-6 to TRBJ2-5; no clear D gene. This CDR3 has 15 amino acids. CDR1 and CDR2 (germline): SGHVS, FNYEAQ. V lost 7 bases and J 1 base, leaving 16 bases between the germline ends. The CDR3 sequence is CASNGESSRQETQYF. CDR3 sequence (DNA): TGTGCCAGCAATGGTGAAAGCTCCCGCCAAGAGACCCAGTACTTC.

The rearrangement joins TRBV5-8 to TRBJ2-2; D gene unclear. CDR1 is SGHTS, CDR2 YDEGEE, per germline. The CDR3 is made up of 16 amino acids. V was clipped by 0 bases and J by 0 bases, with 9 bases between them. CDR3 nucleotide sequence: TGTGCCAGCAGCTTGGTTTTCGGTCCGAACACCGGGGAGCTGTTTTTT. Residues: CASSLVFGPNTGELFF. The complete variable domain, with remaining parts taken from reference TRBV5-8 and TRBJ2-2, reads EAGVTQSPTHLIKTRGQQATLRCSPISGHTSVYWYQQALGLGLQFLLWYDEGEERNRGNFPPRFSGRQFPNYSSELNVNALELEDSALYLCASSLVFGPNTGELFFGEGSRLTVL.